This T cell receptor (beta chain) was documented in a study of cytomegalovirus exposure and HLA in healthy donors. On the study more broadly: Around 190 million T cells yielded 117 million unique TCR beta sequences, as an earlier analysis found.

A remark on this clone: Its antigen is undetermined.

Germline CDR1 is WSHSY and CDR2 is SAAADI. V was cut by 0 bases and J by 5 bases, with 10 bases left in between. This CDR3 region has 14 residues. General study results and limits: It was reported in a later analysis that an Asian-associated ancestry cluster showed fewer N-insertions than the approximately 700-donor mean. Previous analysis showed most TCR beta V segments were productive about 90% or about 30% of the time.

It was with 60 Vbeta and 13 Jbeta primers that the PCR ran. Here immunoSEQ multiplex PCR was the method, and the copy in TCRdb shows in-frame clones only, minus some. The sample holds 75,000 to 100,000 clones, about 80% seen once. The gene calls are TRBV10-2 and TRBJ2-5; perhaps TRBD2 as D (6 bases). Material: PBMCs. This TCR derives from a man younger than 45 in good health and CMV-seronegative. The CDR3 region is CASSESIRGETQYF. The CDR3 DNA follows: TGCGCCAGCAGTGAGTCAATCCGGGGGGAGACCCAGTACTTC.